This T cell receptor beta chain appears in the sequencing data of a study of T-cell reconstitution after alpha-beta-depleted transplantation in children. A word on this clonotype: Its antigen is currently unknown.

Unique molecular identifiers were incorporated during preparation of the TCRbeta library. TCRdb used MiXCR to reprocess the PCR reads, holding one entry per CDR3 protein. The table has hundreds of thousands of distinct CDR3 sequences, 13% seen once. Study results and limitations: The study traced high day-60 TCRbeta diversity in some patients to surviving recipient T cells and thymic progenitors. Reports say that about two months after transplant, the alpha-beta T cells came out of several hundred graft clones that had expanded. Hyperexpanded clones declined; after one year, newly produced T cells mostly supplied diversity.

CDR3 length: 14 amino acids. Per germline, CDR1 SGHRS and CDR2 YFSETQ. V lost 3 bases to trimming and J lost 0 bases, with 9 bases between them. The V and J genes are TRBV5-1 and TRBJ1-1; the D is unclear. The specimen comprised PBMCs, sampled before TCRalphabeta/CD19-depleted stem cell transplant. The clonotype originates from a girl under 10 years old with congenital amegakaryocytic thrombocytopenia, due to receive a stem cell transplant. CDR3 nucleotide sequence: TGCGCCAGCAGCTCGGACCCATTGAACACTGAAGCTTTCTTT. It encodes CASSSDPLNTEAFF.